This TCR beta chain was sequenced for a study of PD-L1 blockade in urothelial cancer. Whole-study context: At 3 weeks after treatment start (second dose) and again at 6 weeks, blood was analyzed. Blood samples had a median of approximately 150,000 T cells, tens of thousands of unique TCRs, and clonality 0.07 to 0.08.

Repertoires were generated with immunoSEQ multiplex PCR, while TCRdb's copy carries only in-frame clones and drops some. The sample carries around 100,000 clones, about 90% recorded once. Germline V gene lookup returns CDR1 ENHRY and CDR2 SYGVKD. The CDR3 consists of 15 residues. The ends were cut back, 9 bases at V and 0 bases at J, with 18 bases in the middle. This clone was counted a single time. Sample: PBMCs, taken around atezolizumab (anti-PD-L1) treatment. The J gene is TRBJ2-7, the V gene TRBV10-3; a weak D match, TRBD2 (5 bases). This clonotype originated in a woman older than 75 with urothelial cancer. The CDR3 coding sequence is TGTGCCATGAAGAATGGATCTAGCCGCTCCTACGAGCAGTACTTC. It encodes CAMKNGSSRSYEQYF.